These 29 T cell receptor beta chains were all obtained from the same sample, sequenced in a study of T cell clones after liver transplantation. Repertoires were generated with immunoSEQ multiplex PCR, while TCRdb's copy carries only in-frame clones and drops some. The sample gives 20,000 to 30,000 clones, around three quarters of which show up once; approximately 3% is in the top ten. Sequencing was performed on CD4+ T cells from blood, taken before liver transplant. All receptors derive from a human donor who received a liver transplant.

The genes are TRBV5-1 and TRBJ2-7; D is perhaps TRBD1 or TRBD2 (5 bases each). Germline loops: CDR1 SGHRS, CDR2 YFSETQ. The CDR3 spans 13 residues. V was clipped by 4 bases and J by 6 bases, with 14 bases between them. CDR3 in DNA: TGCGCCAGCAGCCCCCACGAGGGGTCCGAGCAGTACGTC. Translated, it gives CASSPHEGSEQYV.

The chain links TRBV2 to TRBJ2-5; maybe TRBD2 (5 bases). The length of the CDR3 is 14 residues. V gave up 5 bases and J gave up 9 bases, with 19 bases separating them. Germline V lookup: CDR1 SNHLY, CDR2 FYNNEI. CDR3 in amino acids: CASSLDSFEDPQYF. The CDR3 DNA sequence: TGTGCCAGCAGTTTGGACTCCTTTGAAGACCCCCAGTACTTC. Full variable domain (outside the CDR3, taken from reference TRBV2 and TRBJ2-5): EPEVTQTPSHQVTQMGQEVILRCVPISNHLYFYWYRQILGQKVEFLVSFYNNEISEKSEIFDDQFSVERPDGSNFTLKIRSTKLEDSAMYFCASSLDSFEDPQYFGPGTRLLVL.

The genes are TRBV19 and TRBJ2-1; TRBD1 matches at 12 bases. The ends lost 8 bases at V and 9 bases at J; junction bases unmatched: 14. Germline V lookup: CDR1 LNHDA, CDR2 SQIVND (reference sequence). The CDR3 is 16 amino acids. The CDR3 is CASAALPGQGAGEQFF. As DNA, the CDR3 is TGTGCCAGTGCTGCCCTTCCGGGACAGGGGGCCGGTGAGCAGTTCTTC.

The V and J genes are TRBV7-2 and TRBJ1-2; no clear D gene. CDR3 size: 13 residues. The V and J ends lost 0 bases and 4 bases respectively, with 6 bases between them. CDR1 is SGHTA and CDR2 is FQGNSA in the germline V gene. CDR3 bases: TGTGCCAGCAGCTTAGCTCAGCTCTATGGCTACACCTTC. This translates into CASSLAQLYGYTF.

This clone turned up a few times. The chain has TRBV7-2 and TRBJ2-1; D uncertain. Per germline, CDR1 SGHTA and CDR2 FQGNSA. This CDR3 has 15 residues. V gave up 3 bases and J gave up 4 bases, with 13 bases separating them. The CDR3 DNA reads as TGTGCCAGCAGCTTGGTGATGGTGGGGTACAATGAGCAGTTCTTC. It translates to CASSLVMVGYNEQFF.

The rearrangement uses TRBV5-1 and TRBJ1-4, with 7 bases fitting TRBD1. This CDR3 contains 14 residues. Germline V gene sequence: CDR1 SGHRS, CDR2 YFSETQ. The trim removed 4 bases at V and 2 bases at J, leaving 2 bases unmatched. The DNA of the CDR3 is TGCGCCAGCAGCCCGGGACAGACTAATGAAAAACTGTTTTTT. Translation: CASSPGQTNEKLFF.

CDR3 coding DNA: TGCAGCGTTGGTTATGGCCGGGGGGGCGGGGAGACCCAGTACTTC. As protein: CSVGYGRGGGETQYF. J is TRBJ2-5 and V is TRBV29-1; 8 nucleotides line up with TRBD2. The CDR3 runs 15 residues. CDR1 SQVTM and CDR2 ANQGSEA come from the germline V gene. V lost 4 bases and J lost 5; bases outside the gene matches: 12.

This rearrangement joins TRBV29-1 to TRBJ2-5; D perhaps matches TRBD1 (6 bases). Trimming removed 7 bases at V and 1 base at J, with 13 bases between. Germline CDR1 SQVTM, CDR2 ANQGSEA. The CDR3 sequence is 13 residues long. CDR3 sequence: CSASGVSQETQYF. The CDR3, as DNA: TGCAGCGCGTCAGGGGTCAGCCAAGAGACCCAGTACTTC.

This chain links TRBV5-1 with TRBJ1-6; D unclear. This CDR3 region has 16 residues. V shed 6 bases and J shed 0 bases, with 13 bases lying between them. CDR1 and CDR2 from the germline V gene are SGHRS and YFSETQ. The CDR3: CASKPSADSYNSPLHF. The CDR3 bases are TGCGCCAGCAAGCCTTCGGCCGACTCCTATAATTCACCCCTCCACTTT.

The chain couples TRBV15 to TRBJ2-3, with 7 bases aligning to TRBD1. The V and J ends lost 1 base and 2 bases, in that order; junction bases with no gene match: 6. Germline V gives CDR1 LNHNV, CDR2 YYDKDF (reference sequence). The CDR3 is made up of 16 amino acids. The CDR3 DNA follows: TGTGCCACCAGCAGAGCGAGGGGGCAGGACACAGATACGCAGTATTTT. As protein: CATSRARGQDTDTQYF.

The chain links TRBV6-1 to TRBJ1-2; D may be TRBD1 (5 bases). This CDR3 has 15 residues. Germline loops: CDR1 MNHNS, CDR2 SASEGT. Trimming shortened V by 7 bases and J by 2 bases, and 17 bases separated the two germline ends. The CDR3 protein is CASTIDLTANYGYTF. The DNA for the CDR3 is TGTGCCAGCACTATAGATTTGACAGCGAACTATGGCTACACCTTC.

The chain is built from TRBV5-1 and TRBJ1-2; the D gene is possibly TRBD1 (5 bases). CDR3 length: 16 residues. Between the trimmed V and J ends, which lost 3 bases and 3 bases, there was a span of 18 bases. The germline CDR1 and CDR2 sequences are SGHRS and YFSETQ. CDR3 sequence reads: CASSSSGGGRDYGYTF. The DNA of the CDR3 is TGCGCCAGCAGCTCCAGCGGGGGAGGGAGGGACTATGGCTACACCTTC.

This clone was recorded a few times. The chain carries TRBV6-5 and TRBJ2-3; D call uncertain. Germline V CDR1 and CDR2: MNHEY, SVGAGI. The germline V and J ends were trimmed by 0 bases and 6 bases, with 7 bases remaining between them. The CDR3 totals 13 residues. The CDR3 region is CASSYSMRDTQYF. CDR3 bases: TGTGCCAGCAGTTACTCGATGCGTGATACGCAGTATTTT.

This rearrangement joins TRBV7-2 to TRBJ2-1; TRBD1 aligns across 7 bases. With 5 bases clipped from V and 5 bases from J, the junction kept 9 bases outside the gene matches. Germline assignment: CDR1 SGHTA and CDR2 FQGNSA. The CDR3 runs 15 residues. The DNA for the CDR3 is TGTGCCAGCAGCCCTCCCGAGGGGGCTAACAATGAGCAGTTCTTC. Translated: CASSPPEGANNEQFF.

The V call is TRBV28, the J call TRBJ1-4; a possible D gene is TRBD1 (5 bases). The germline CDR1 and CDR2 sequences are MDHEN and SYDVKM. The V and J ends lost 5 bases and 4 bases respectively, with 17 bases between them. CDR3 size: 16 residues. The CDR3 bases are TGTGCCAGCAGTCCCTGGGGAGGACAATATAATGAAAAACTGTTTTTT. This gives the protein CASSPWGGQYNEKLFF.

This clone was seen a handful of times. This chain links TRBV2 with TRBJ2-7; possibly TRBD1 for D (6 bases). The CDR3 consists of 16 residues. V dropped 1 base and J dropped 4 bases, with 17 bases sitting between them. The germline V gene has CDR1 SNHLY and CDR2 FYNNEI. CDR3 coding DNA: TGTGCCAGCAGTGAAGGAAGGGGGATGTTAAATTACGAGCAGTACGTC. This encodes CASSEGRGMLNYEQYV.

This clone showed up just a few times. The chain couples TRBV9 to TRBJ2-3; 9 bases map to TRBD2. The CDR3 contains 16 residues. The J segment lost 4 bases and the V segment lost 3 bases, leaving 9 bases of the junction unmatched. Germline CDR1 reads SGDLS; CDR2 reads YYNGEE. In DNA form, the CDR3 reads TGTGCCAGCAGCGCCCGTGGGACTAGCAACTCAGATACGCAGTATTTT. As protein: CASSARGTSNSDTQYF.

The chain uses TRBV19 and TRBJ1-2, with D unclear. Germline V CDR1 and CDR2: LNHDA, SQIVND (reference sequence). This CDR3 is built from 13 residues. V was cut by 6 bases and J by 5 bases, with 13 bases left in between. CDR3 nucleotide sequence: TGTGCCAGTAGGATGATATCGGGGTATGGCTACACCTTC. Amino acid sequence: CASRMISGYGYTF.

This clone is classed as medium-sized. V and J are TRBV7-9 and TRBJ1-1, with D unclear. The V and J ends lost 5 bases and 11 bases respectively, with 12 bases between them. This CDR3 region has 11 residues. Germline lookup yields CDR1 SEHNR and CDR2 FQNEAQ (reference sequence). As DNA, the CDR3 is TGTGCCAGCAGCCCAATGGCAGTTGCTTTCTTT. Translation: CASSPMAVAFF. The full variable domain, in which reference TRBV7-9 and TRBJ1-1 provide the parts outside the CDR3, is DTGVSQNPRHKITKRGQNVTFRCDPISEHNRLYWYRQTLGQGPEFLTYFQNEAQLEKSRLLSDRFSAERPKGSFSTLEIQRTEQGDSAMYLCASSPMAVAFFGQGTRLTVV.

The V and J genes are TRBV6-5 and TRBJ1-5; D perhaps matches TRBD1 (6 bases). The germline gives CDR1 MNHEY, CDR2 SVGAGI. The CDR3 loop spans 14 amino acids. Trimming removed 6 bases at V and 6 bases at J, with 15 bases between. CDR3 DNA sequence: TGTGCCAGCAGCCTACAGGGTGGGGGTCAGCCCCAGCATTTT. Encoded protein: CASSLQGGGQPQHF.

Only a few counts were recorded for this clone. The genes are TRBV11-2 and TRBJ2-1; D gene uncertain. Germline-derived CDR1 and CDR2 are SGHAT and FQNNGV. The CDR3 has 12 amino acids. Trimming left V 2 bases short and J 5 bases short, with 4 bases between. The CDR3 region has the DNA TGTGCCAGCAGCTTATGGAACAATGAGCAGTTCTTC. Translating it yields CASSLWNNEQFF.

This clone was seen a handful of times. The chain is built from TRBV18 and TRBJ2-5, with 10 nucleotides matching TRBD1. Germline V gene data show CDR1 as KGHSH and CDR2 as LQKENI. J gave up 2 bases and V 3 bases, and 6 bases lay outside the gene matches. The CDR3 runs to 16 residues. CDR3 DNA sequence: TGTGCCAGCTCACCGGTCGGGACAGGGGTACAAGAGACCCAGTACTTC. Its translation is CASSPVGTGVQETQYF.

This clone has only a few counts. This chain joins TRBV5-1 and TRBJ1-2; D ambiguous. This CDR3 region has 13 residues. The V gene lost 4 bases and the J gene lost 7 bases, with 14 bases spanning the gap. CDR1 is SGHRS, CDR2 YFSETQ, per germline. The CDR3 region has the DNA TGCGCCAGCAGCGAGGATGAGGGCTCTGGCTACACCTTC. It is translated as CASSEDEGSGYTF.

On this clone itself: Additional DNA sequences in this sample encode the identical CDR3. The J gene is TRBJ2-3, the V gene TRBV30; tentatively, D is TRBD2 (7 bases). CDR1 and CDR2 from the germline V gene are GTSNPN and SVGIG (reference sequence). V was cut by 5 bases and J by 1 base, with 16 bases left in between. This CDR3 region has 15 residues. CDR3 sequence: CAWRGGGGRTDTQYF. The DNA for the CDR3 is TGTGCCTGGCGTGGGGGAGGGGGGCGCACAGATACGCAGTATTTT.

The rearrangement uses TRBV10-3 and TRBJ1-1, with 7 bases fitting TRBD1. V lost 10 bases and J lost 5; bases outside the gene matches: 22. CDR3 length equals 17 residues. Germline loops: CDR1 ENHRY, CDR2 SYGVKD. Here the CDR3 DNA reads TGTGCCAGCAATTCTAATTCCCGGACAGGCTCCTCAACTGAAGCTTTCTTT. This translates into CASNSNSRTGSSTEAFF.

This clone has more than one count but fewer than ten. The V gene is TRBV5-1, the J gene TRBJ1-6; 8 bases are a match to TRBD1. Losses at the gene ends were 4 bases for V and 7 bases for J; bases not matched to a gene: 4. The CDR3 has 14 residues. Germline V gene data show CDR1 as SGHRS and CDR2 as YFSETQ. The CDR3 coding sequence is TGCGCCAGCAGCCCGGGACAGGAGAATTCACCCCTCCACTTT. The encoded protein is CASSPGQENSPLHF. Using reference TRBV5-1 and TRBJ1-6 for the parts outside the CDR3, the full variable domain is KAGVTQTPRYLIKTRGQQVTLSCSPISGHRSVSWYQQTPGQGLQFLFEYFSETQRNKGNFPGRFSGRQFSNSRSEMNVSTLELGDSALYLCASSPGQENSPLHFGNGTRLTVT.

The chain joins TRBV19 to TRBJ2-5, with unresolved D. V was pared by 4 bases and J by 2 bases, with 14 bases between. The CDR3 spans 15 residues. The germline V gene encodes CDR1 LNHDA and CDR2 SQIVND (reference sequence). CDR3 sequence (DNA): TGTGCCAGTAGTAATCCCCTGGGGATACAAGAGACCCAGTACTTC. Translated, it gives CASSNPLGIQETQYF.

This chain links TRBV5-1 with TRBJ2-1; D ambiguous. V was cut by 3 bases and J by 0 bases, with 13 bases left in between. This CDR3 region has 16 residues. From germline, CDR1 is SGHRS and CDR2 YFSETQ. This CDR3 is CASSYLGAVSYNEQFF. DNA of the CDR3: TGCGCCAGCAGCTATCTAGGCGCGGTCTCCTACAATGAGCAGTTCTTC.

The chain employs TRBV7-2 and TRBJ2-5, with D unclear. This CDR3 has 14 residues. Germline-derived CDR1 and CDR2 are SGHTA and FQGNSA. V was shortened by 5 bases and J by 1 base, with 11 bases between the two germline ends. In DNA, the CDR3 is TGTGCCAGCAGCCCTGCCGGCAGCCAAGAGACCCAGTACTTC. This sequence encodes CASSPAGSQETQYF.